A single sample is the source of the 23 T cell receptor beta chains below, sequenced in a study of blood T cell repertoires in COVID-19. Sequencing used immunoSEQ multiplex PCR; TCRdb keeps in-frame clones, though not all of them. The sample has around 140,000 clones; about nine tenths are singletons. Sequencing was done on a sample of PBMCs or T cells enriched from blood (not recorded which). These receptors originate from a man between 60 and 70 years old who had recovered from COVID-19.

V is TRBV11-3 and J is TRBJ2-3, with D tentatively TRBD2 (6 bases). The CDR3 contains 17 residues. The V end was cut by 3 bases, the J end by 2 bases, with 18 bases between. CDR1 and CDR2 from the germline V gene are SGHNT and YENEEA. CDR3 loop: CASSLGHRDSPTDTQYF. The CDR3 bases are TGTGCCAGCAGCTTGGGCCACCGGGACTCCCCCACAGATACGCAGTATTTT.

The chain joins TRBV19 to TRBJ1-2; D is uncertain. The CDR3 spans 13 residues. Germline assignment: CDR1 LNHDA and CDR2 SQIVND (reference sequence). V lost 3 bases to trimming and J lost 3 bases, with 8 bases between them. CDR3 nucleotides: TGTGCCAGTAGTATTACGGGGTACTATGGCTACACCTTC. Amino acids: CASSITGYYGYTF.

This clone was observed once. The chain uses TRBV5-6 and TRBJ2-7, with TRBD2 as a possible D gene (5 bases). Per the germline V gene, CDR1 is SGHDT and CDR2 is YYEEEE. Trimming took off 0 bases at V and 4 bases at J, with 8 bases between the two ends. The CDR3 length is 13 residues. The CDR3 nucleotides are TGTGCCAGCAGCTTGGCCGGGGAATACGAGCAGTACTTC. It specifies CASSLAGEYEQYF.

This clone has just one count. The chain recombines TRBV18 with TRBJ2-3; no definite D call. Trimming left V 3 bases short and J 0 bases short, with 7 bases between. This CDR3 has 14 amino acids. Germline V CDR1 and CDR2: KGHSH, LQKENI. The CDR3 protein is CASSPPASTDTQYF. The CDR3, as DNA: TGTGCCAGCTCACCCCCAGCGAGCACAGATACGCAGTATTTT.

The chain recombines TRBV28 with TRBJ2-5, with D possibly being TRBD2 (5 bases). Trimming took 8 bases from V and 2 from J, leaving 15 bases between them. CDR3 length: 14 residues. Germline V gene sequence: CDR1 MDHEN, CDR2 SYDVKM. CDR3 nucleotide sequence: TGTGCCAGCGTAGGTGGAGGATCTCAAGAGACCCAGTACTTC. Amino acids: CASVGGGSQETQYF.

V and J are TRBV10-1 and TRBJ2-7, with D possibly matching TRBD1 (5 bases). Per the germline V gene, CDR1 is WNHNN and CDR2 is SYGVQD (reference sequence). V was clipped by 0 bases and J by 12 bases, with 15 bases between them. The length of the CDR3 is 13 residues. The CDR3 DNA sequence: TGCGCCAGCAGTGAGTCGAAACTTGGAAGGGGGTACTTC. Amino acids: CASSESKLGRGYF.

This sequence joins TRBV2 and TRBJ1-5, with 10 bases lining up with TRBD1. The length of the CDR3 is 16 residues. CDR1 SNHLY and CDR2 FYNNEI come from the germline V gene. The ends lost 8 bases at V and 2 bases at J; junction bases unmatched: 9. CDR3 loop: CASAGTGEVGNQPQHF. The CDR3 nucleotides read TGTGCCAGCGCCGGGACAGGGGAGGTGGGCAATCAGCCCCAGCATTTT.

The chain uses TRBV10-2 and TRBJ2-7; TRBD1 might be the D (6 bases). The CDR3 covers 16 residues. The V end lost 5 bases, the J end lost 4 bases, and 21 bases lay between the germline ends. The germline gives CDR1 WSHSY, CDR2 SAAADI. CDR3 coding DNA: TGCGCCAGCAGTCAACCCTCTCCTAGGGGGTTGTACGAGCAGTACTTC. Encoded protein: CASSQPSPRGLYEQYF.

This rearrangement joins TRBV18 to TRBJ1-4, with no clear D. The CDR3 length is 14 residues. The germline V and J ends were trimmed by 6 bases and 1 base, with 9 bases remaining between them. CDR1 and CDR2 (germline): KGHSH, LQKENI. The CDR3 loop is CASSKLGTNEKLFF. The CDR3 DNA is TGTGCCAGCTCGAAGCTCGGAACTAATGAAAAACTGTTTTTT. Together with reference TRBV18 and TRBJ1-4, the CDR3 gives the full variable domain: NAGVMQNPRHLVRRRGQEARLRCSPMKGHSHVYWYRQLPEEGLKFMVYLQKENIIDESGMPKERFSAEFPKEGPSILRIQQVVRGDSAAYFCASSKLGTNEKLFFGSGTQLSVL.

The genes are TRBV18 and TRBJ2-2; 8 bases are a match to TRBD2. With V trimmed by 2 bases and J by 0 bases, 5 bases remained unmatched. The CDR3 totals 17 residues. Germline loops: CDR1 KGHSH, CDR2 LQKENI. DNA for the CDR3: TGTGCCAGCTCACCAGTCGTAGCGGGGCCGAACACCGGGGAGCTGTTTTTT. This translates into CASSPVVAGPNTGELFF.

The CDR3, as DNA: TGCAGCGTCAAAGACAGGGGGCCAGGTGGCTACACCTTC. Translation gives CSVKDRGPGGYTF. The rearrangement joins TRBV29-1 to TRBJ1-2, with 10 bases fitting TRBD1. CDR3 length: 13 amino acids. Germline V lookup: CDR1 SQVTM, CDR2 ANQGSEA. V dropped 6 bases and J dropped 7; count of bases not matched to a gene: 8.

With regard to this clone: At the DNA level, this CDR3 is encoded by other sequences in the same sample as well. The chain carries TRBV6-5 and TRBJ1-6; 8 bases map to TRBD1. The trim removed 6 bases at V and 10 bases at J, leaving 8 bases unmatched. This CDR3 comprises 14 residues. Germline V gives CDR1 MNHEY, CDR2 SVGAGI. The CDR3 here is CASSLDRGTSPLHF. The CDR3 DNA follows: TGTGCCAGCAGCCTCGACAGGGGCACCTCACCCCTCCACTTT.

V and J are TRBV7-9 and TRBJ2-2; 7 bases map to TRBD1. Trimming removed 5 bases from V and 2 bases from J; junction bases left unmatched: 5. The germline V gene has CDR1 SEHNR and CDR2 FQNEAQ (reference sequence). This CDR3 is built from 15 residues. The CDR3 region has the DNA TGTGCCAGCAGCCTCCGGGACAGTAACACCGGGGAGCTGTTTTTT. Its translation: CASSLRDSNTGELFF.

The chain employs TRBV29-1 and TRBJ1-4; D remains ambiguous. This CDR3 contains 13 residues. The V gene's germline CDR1 is SQVTM and CDR2 ANQGSEA. The V end was cut by 1 base, the J end by 2 bases, with 5 bases between. CDR3 DNA sequence: TGCAGCGTTGAAGGCAGGACTAATGAAAAACTGTTTTTT. Protein product: CSVEGRTNEKLFF.

The chain is built from TRBV18 and TRBJ2-5; 7 bases agree with TRBD2. The germline gives CDR1 KGHSH, CDR2 LQKENI. CDR3 size: 18 residues. After removal of 1 base from V and 1 base from J, the junction contained 12 bases not matched to a gene. The CDR3 DNA reads TGTGCCAGCTCACCACTAGGACTGAGCGGGACGGCCCAAGAGACCCAGTACTTC. Its translation: CASSPLGLSGTAQETQYF.

The chain couples TRBV10-1 to TRBJ1-2; D not certain. The V and J ends lost 5 bases and 5 bases respectively, with 9 bases between them. The germline V gene encodes CDR1 WNHNN and CDR2 SYGVQD (reference sequence). This CDR3 has 12 amino acids. As DNA, the CDR3 is TGCGCCAGCAGTCGAGACTCTTATGGCTACACCTTC. Its translation is CASSRDSYGYTF.

The chain employs TRBV19 and TRBJ1-1, with D possibly TRBD1 on 6 matching bases. CDR1 LNHDA and CDR2 SQIVND come from the germline V gene (reference sequence). Trimming removed 4 bases at V and 1 base at J, with 13 bases between. This CDR3 spans 15 amino acids. The CDR3 sequence is CASSKGVHSNTEAFF. CDR3 sequence (DNA): TGTGCCAGTAGTAAGGGGGTACACTCGAACACTGAAGCTTTCTTT.

The chain carries TRBV19 and TRBJ2-3; 10 nucleotides match TRBD2. The V segment lost 4 bases and the J segment 1 base; nucleotides outside the gene matches: 5. Germline assignment: CDR1 LNHDA and CDR2 SQIVND (reference sequence). The CDR3 sequence is 16 residues long. The CDR3 DNA reads TGTGCCAGTAGTACCGGACTAGCGGAGGGCACAGATACGCAGTATTTT. Its translation is CASSTGLAEGTDTQYF.

In its sample, this clone was seen once. This chain links TRBV28 with TRBJ1-5; 7 nucleotides match TRBD1. The length of the CDR3 is 15 residues. V was clipped by 6 bases and J by 3 bases; unmatched bases: 8. Germline V gene data show CDR1 as MDHEN and CDR2 as SYDVKM. The CDR3 coding sequence is TGTGCCAGCAGCCCCGACAGGGCCCTCAATCAGCCCCAGCATTTT. It is translated as CASSPDRALNQPQHF.

The chain uses TRBV18 and TRBJ2-2; D possibly corresponds to TRBD2 (5 bases). V was trimmed by 1 base and J by 4 bases, leaving 10 bases between them. The germline gives CDR1 KGHSH, CDR2 LQKENI. The CDR3 extends over 15 amino acids. CDR3 amino acids: CASSPQTGITGELFF. DNA for the CDR3: TGTGCCAGCTCACCACAGACCGGGATCACCGGGGAGCTGTTTTTT. Full variable domain (missing parts from reference TRBV18 and TRBJ2-2): NAGVMQNPRHLVRRRGQEARLRCSPMKGHSHVYWYRQLPEEGLKFMVYLQKENIIDESGMPKERFSAEFPKEGPSILRIQQVVRGDSAAYFCASSPQTGITGELFFGEGSRLTVL.

The V gene is TRBV19, the J gene TRBJ1-5, with 10 nucleotides matching TRBD1. V trimming: 7 bases; J trimming: 4 bases; junction bases outside the gene matches: 7. The CDR3 contains 15 residues. Germline V CDR1 and CDR2: LNHDA, SQIVND (reference sequence). CDR3 in DNA: TGTGCCAGTACTCCCGACAGGGGGCGGAATCAGCCCCAGCATTTT. Its translation is CASTPDRGRNQPQHF.

The rearrangement joins TRBV7-2 to TRBJ2-5, with 7 positions matching TRBD2. The germline gives CDR1 SGHTA, CDR2 FQGNSA. The CDR3 loop spans 12 amino acids. The J segment lost 9 bases and the V segment lost 5 bases, leaving 6 bases of the junction unmatched. Here the CDR3 DNA reads TGTGCCAGCAGCCAACTAGCGAGGGCCCAGTACTTC. Amino acids: CASSQLARAQYF.

This clone was detected once. V and J are TRBV27 and TRBJ2-1; 8 positions agree with TRBD2. CDR1 and CDR2 from the germline V gene are MNHEY and SMNVEV (reference sequence). This CDR3 has 14 residues. With V trimmed by 3 bases and J by 9 bases, 7 bases remained unmatched. The CDR3 reads CASSFQRESGEQFF. As DNA, the CDR3 is TGTGCCAGCAGTTTCCAGCGGGAGTCCGGTGAGCAGTTCTTC.